This TCR beta chain comes out of a study of blood T cells in healthy people across ages. Combining a sample-barcoded 5' primer with a J-beta primer mix, a second PCR ran for roughly 6 to 11 cycles. TCRdb re-derived calls from the 5' RACE reads in MiXCR, one entry per CDR3 protein. The data hold 800,000 to 1,000,000 distinct CDR3 sequences, with under 50% observed a single time. This clonotype was detected only a few times. The germline V gene has CDR1 SGHRS and CDR2 YFSETQ. This CDR3 is 15 amino acids long. Trimming shortened V by 0 bases and J by 0 bases, and 7 bases separated the two germline ends. The gene calls are TRBV5-1 and TRBJ2-4; no clear D gene. Sample: blood. The sequence came from a man aged 25 to 40 in good health. The CDR3 coding sequence is TGCGCCAGCAGCTTGGACGTTGTAGCCAAAAACATTCAGTACTTC. This gives the protein CASSLDVVAKNIQYF.